This T cell receptor (beta chain) was sequenced in a study of vaccination effects on CD4 cells after COVID-19. Study outcomes and limitations: Marked clonal contraction was seen late after vaccination (in both infection- and vaccine-induced clones).

Trimming took off 2 bases at V and 5 bases at J, with 11 bases between the two ends. Germline lookup yields CDR1 SGHRS and CDR2 YFSETQ. This CDR3 spans 13 amino acids. Ahead of sequencing, the ViraFEST assay grew antigen-specific CD4+ T cells using viral peptide pools. CD4+ T cell isolation took place after less than 13 days of culture. The person had PCR-confirmed SARS-CoV-2 infection between March and December 2020. Cells had half their medium changed to IL-2 medium on days 3 and 7. About this clone itself: Its antigen is currently unknown.

The repertoire was sequenced with immunoSEQ multiplex PCR; TCRdb's copy has only in-frame clones and lacks some. Among 63,000 or so clones listed, 73% were seen once. The input for sequencing was CD4+ T cells from PBMCs cultured with HIV peptides, taken before COVID-19 vaccination. Subset specified: HIV-1 Nef peptide pool negative control/reference culture. The receptor was derived from a human donor who had a prior SARS-CoV-2 infection. The V and J genes are TRBV5-1 and TRBJ2-7; D tentatively reads TRBD1 or TRBD2 (5 bases each). DNA for the CDR3: TGCGCCAGCAGCTTATCTCAGGGACACGAGCAGTACTTC. This sequence encodes CASSLSQGHEQYF.